This T cell receptor (beta chain) was identified in a study of cytomegalovirus exposure and HLA in healthy donors. By frequency, this clone is medium-sized. With 5 bases removed from V and 5 bases from J, the gap between germline ends came to 6 bases. CDR3 length equals 12 residues. CDR1 is SEHNR and CDR2 is FQNEAQ in the germline V gene (reference sequence). With 60 Vbeta and 13 Jbeta primers, the PCR was carried out. Generated by immunoSEQ multiplex PCR, the TCRdb table keeps only in-frame clones and is missing some. Recorded for this sample: roughly 34,000 clones. The receptor was isolated from a woman in her thirties or forties in good health and CMV-seropositive. The chain is built from TRBV7-9 and TRBJ1-4; TRBD1 might be the D (5 bases). Sequenced sample: PBMCs. In DNA, the CDR3 is TGTGCCAGCAGCCGACAGAATGAAAAACTGTTTTTT. This sequence encodes CASSRQNEKLFF.